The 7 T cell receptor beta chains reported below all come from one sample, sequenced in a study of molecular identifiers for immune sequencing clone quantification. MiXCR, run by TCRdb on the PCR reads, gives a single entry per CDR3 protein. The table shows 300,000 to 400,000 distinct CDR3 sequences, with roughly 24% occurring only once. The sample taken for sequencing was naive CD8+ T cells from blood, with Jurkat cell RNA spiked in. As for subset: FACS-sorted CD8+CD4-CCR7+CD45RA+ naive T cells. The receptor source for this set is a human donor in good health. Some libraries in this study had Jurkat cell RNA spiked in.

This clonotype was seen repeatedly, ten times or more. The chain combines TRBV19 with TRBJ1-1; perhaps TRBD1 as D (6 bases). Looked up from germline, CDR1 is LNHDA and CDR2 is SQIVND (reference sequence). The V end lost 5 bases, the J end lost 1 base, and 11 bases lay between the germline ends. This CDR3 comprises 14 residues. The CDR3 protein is CASSPGVRNTEAFF. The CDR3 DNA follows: TGTGCCAGTAGTCCAGGGGTCCGGAACACTGAAGCTTTCTTT.

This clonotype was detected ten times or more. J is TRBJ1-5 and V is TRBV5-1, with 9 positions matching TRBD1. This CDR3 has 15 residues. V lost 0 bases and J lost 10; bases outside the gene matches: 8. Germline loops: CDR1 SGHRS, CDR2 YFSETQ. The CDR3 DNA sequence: TGCGCCAGCAGCTTGGGGGACAGGGAGAGGGATCCCCAGCATTTT. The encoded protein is CASSLGDRERDPQHF. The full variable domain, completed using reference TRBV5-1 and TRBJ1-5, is KAGVTQTPRYLIKTRGQQVTLSCSPISGHRSVSWYQQTPGQGLQFLFEYFSETQRNKGNFPGRFSGRQFSNSRSEMNVSTLELGDSALYLCASSLGDRERDPQHFGDGTRLSIL.

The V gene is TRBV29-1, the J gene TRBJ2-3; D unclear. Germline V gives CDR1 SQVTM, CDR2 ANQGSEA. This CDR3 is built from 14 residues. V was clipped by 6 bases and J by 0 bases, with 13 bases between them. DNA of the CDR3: TGCAGCGTCCTACATGGAAGCAGCACAGATACGCAGTATTTT. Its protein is CSVLHGSSTDTQYF.

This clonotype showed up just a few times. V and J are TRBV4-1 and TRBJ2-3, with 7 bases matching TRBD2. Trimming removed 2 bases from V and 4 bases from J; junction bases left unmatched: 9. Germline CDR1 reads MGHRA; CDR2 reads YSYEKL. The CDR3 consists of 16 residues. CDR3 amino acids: CASSQLGGARSDTQYF. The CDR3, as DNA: TGCGCCAGCAGCCAACTGGGAGGGGCTAGGTCAGATACGCAGTATTTT.

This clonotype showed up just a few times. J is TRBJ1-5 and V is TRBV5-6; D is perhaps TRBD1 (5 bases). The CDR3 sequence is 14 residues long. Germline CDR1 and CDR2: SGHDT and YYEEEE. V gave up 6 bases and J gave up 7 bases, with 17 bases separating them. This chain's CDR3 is CASTFGGRDQPQHF. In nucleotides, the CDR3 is TGTGCCAGCACCTTCGGAGGCAGGGACCAGCCCCAGCATTTT.

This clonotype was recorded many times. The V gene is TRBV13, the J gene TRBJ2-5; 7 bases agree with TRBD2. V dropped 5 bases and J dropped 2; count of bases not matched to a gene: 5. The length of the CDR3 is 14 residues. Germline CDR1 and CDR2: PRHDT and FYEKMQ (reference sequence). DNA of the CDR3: TGTGCCAGCAGCCCAAAGCGGGGTCAAGAGACCCAGTACTTC. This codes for CASSPKRGQETQYF.

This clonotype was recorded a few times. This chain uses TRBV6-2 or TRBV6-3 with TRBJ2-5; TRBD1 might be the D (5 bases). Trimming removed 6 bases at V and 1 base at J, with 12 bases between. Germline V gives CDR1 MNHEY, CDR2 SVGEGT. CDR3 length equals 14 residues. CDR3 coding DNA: TGTGCCAGCAGCCCCGACAGCATCCAAGAGACCCAGTACTTC. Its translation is CASSPDSIQETQYF.